The 29 T cell receptor beta chains below were found in one sample sequenced in a study of T-cell memory formation after mild COVID-19. TCRdb itself ran the 5' RACE reads through MiXCR, one entry per CDR3 protein. The sample holds hundreds of thousands of distinct CDR3 sequences, about 22% seen once. The sequenced sample consisted of PBMCs or a T cell subset sorted from them (not recorded which). These receptors all stem from an adult woman who had mild COVID-19 (a few samples of this study predate the infection). Cell type and time point are not known.

This clonotype was seen a handful of times. The chain joins TRBV2 to TRBJ2-4; the D is unclear. The CDR3 is 13 amino acids. Trimming pared 6 bases from V and 0 bases from J, leaving 6 bases between. Germline values: CDR1 SNHLY, CDR2 FYNNEI. The CDR3 protein is CASRELAKNIQYF. The DNA of the CDR3 is TGTGCCAGCAGAGAATTAGCCAAAAACATTCAGTACTTC.

The chain carries TRBV7-9 and TRBJ1-5; possible D gene TRBD1, 6 bases. Germline V gives CDR1 SEHNR, CDR2 FQNEAQ (reference sequence). The CDR3 is 16 amino acids. Trimming cost V 1 base and J 7 bases, with 17 bases left between them. The chain's CDR3 is CASSLEAGKDRQPQHF. The CDR3 DNA reads TGTGCCAGCAGCTTAGAGGCAGGGAAGGACAGACAGCCCCAGCATTTT.

The rearrangement joins TRBV30 to TRBJ2-1, with D perhaps matching TRBD1 (5 bases). V was trimmed by 0 bases and J by 0 bases, leaving 6 bases between them. Germline V gives CDR1 GTSNPN, CDR2 SVGIG (reference sequence). The CDR3 is 14 residues long. This CDR3 reads CAWSVGDSYNEQFF. CDR3 nucleotides: TGTGCCTGGAGTGTAGGGGACTCCTACAATGAGCAGTTCTTC.

The gene calls are TRBV4-1 and TRBJ1-2; D is possibly TRBD1 (6 bases). The CDR3 sequence is 15 residues long. Trimming took off 2 bases at V and 6 bases at J, with 16 bases between the two ends. The germline V gene has CDR1 MGHRA and CDR2 YSYEKL. The CDR3 nucleotides are TGCGCCAGCAGCCAATCAGCACAGGGTTCGGATGGCTACACCTTC. Translating it yields CASSQSAQGSDGYTF.

There are a few counts of this clonotype. The V call is TRBV15, the J call TRBJ2-7; D tentatively fits TRBD1 or TRBD2 (5 bases each). The germline V and J ends were trimmed by 4 bases and 5 bases, with 12 bases remaining between them. Germline lookup yields CDR1 LNHNV and CDR2 YYDKDF (reference sequence). The CDR3 is 13 amino acids. The CDR3, as DNA: TGTGCCACCAGCACCGGGACGGATGACGAGCAGTACTTC. Its protein is CATSTGTDDEQYF.

The rearrangement links TRBV20-1 to TRBJ1-4, with TRBD1 as a possible D gene (5 bases). Germline CDR1 reads DFQATT; CDR2 reads SNEGSKA (reference sequence). V was shortened by 4 bases and J by 4 bases, with 13 bases between the two germline ends. This CDR3 region has 14 residues. The CDR3 region is CSAIDRLNNEKLFF. CDR3 coding DNA: TGCAGTGCTATCGACAGATTGAATAATGAAAAACTGTTTTTT.

This chain uses TRBV4-2 with TRBJ2-5; D uncertain. V lost 0 bases, J lost 4 bases, and 9 bases lay in between. CDR1 and CDR2 (germline): LGHNA, YNFKEQ. CDR3 length: 14 amino acids. The CDR3 here is CASSQDKRGETQYF. In DNA, the CDR3 is TGTGCCAGCAGCCAAGATAAAAGAGGAGAGACCCAGTACTTC.

This clonotype has a handful of counts. The chain uses TRBV27 and TRBJ2-2, with 8 bases that match TRBD1. The CDR3 spans 14 residues. Trimming at V came to 7 bases and at J to 1 base, leaving 2 bases not matched to a gene. The germline V gene encodes CDR1 MNHEY and CDR2 SMNVEV (reference sequence). The chain's CDR3 is CASTGQGNTGELFF. DNA of the CDR3: TGTGCCAGCACCGGACAGGGGAACACCGGGGAGCTGTTTTTT.

This clonotype has a handful of counts. The V and J genes are TRBV4-3 and TRBJ2-7, with D perhaps TRBD1 or TRBD2 (5 bases each). Trimming shortened V by 1 base and J by 2 bases, and 15 bases separated the two germline ends. CDR3 size: 16 residues. Germline V gene lookup returns CDR1 LGHNA and CDR2 YSLEER. Here the CDR3 DNA reads TGCGCCAGCAGCCAAGGTCGGGAAGGGGCCACCTACGAGCAGTACTTC. Its protein product is CASSQGREGATYEQYF.

As concerns this clonotype: This clone may be a read error of a much larger clone one base away. The CDR3 sequence is CASSLSRRALDTQYF. Here the CDR3 DNA reads TGTGCCAGCAGTTTGAGCAGGAGGGCTCTGGATACGCAGTATTTT. The chain recombines TRBV12-3 or TRBV12-4 with TRBJ2-3; a weak D match, TRBD2 (6 bases). Deletions cut 3 bases from V and 6 bases from J, with 16 bases between. The CDR3 extends over 15 amino acids.

In this sample, this clonotype turned up a few times. The V and J genes are TRBV2 and TRBJ2-1; possibly TRBD2 for D (5 bases). Germline CDR1 SNHLY, CDR2 FYNNEI. V shed 7 bases and J shed 4 bases, with 14 bases lying between them. The length of the CDR3 is 14 residues. The CDR3 protein is CASTASNSYNEQFF. The CDR3 region has the DNA TGTGCCAGCACGGCTAGCAATTCATACAATGAGCAGTTCTTC.

This chain uses TRBV5-5 with TRBJ1-5; TRBD1 matches 7 bases. The germline V gene encodes CDR1 SGHKS and CDR2 YYEKEE (reference sequence). V lost 1 base, J lost 4 bases, and 5 bases stayed unmatched. This CDR3 contains 15 residues. The CDR3 loop is CASSLQQTGNQPQHF. CDR3 bases: TGTGCCAGCAGCTTGCAACAGACAGGGAATCAGCCCCAGCATTTT.

CDR3 sequence (DNA): TGTGCCAGCAGCGTAGGTGGACAGGCACTTTCCTACGAGCAGTACTTC. This gives the protein CASSVGGQALSYEQYF. This sequence joins TRBV9 and TRBJ2-7; 7 nucleotides agree with TRBD1. Per germline, CDR1 SGDLS and CDR2 YYNGEE. This CDR3 region has 16 residues. J was trimmed by 1 base and V by 0 bases; bases with no gene match: 7.

This sequence joins TRBV20-1 and TRBJ2-3; D is uncertain. Germline CDR1 reads DFQATT; CDR2 reads SNEGSKA (reference sequence). The CDR3 covers 13 residues. The V end lost 0 bases, the J end lost 1 base, and 5 bases lay between the germline ends. Here the CDR3 DNA reads TGCAGTGCTAGAGAACCACGCACAGATACGCAGTATTTT. It yields the protein CSAREPRTDTQYF.

The chain couples TRBV2 to TRBJ1-2; a possible D gene is TRBD1 (6 bases). This CDR3 has 13 amino acids. Germline loops: CDR1 SNHLY, CDR2 FYNNEI. V shed 7 bases and J shed 8 bases, with 17 bases lying between them. This CDR3 is CASNRAGVSGYTF. The DNA for the CDR3 is TGTGCCAGCAATCGGGCAGGGGTGAGCGGCTACACCTTC.

V usage is TRBV5-1 and J usage is TRBJ1-1; 10 positions agree with TRBD1. The CDR3 runs to 15 residues. CDR1 and CDR2 from the germline V gene are SGHRS and YFSETQ. Unmatched junction bases numbered 5, after V lost 5 bases and J lost 1 base. The CDR3 region is CASRETGGANTEAFF. In DNA form, the CDR3 reads TGCGCCAGCAGAGAGACAGGGGGCGCGAACACTGAAGCTTTCTTT.

This clonotype was detected only a few times. The V gene is TRBV12-3 or TRBV12-4, the J gene TRBJ2-1; 8 nucleotides agree with TRBD2. The V segment lost 2 bases and the J segment 3 bases; nucleotides outside the gene matches: 3. The CDR3 spans 15 residues. In nucleotides, the CDR3 is TGTGCCAGCAGTTTACTAGCGGGTGTCTACAATGAGCAGTTCTTC. It codes for CASSLLAGVYNEQFF.

The gene calls are TRBV7-9 and TRBJ2-1; 7 bases agree with TRBD2. The CDR3 totals 14 residues. From germline, CDR1 is SEHNR and CDR2 FQNEAQ (reference sequence). V dropped 5 bases and J dropped 10; count of bases not matched to a gene: 11. The CDR3 DNA reads as TGTGCCAGCAGCATCGATTCGGTCGGGGGGGAGCAGTTCTTC. It codes for CASSIDSVGGEQFF.

This clonotype has more than one count but fewer than ten. V gene TRBV9 combines with J gene TRBJ2-5, with D tentatively TRBD1 (5 bases). The CDR3 is 15 amino acids. Germline V gene lookup returns CDR1 SGDLS and CDR2 YYNGEE. The germline V and J ends were trimmed by 1 base and 3 bases, with 13 bases remaining between them. CDR3 region: CASSVQGQGKETQYF. The CDR3 DNA is TGTGCCAGCAGCGTACAGGGCCAGGGTAAAGAGACCCAGTACTTC.

This clonotype was observed a handful of times. V usage is TRBV5-1 and J usage is TRBJ1-1, with 7 bases that match TRBD1. In germline, CDR1 is SGHRS, CDR2 YFSETQ. The CDR3 runs 15 residues. Trimming removed 4 bases from V and 7 bases from J; junction bases left unmatched: 13. This CDR3 is CASSPRTDRVNEAFF. The CDR3 nucleotides are TGCGCCAGCAGCCCGCGGACCGACAGGGTGAATGAAGCTTTCTTT. Based on the CDR3 plus reference TRBV5-1 and TRBJ1-1, the full variable domain is KAGVTQTPRYLIKTRGQQVTLSCSPISGHRSVSWYQQTPGQGLQFLFEYFSETQRNKGNFPGRFSGRQFSNSRSEMNVSTLELGDSALYLCASSPRTDRVNEAFFGQGTRLTVV.

This clonotype has at least ten counts. The chain uses TRBV5-1 and TRBJ2-1; 8 positions agree with TRBD2. The CDR3 is made up of 16 amino acids. Germline CDR1 and CDR2: SGHRS and YFSETQ. Unmatched junction bases numbered 4, after V lost 0 bases and J lost 2 bases. CDR3 sequence (DNA): TGCGCCAGCAGCTTGGGGGCCGGGGGGGCCTACAATGAGCAGTTCTTC. Residues: CASSLGAGGAYNEQFF.

The chain recombines TRBV18 with TRBJ2-3, with a possible D match to TRBD2 (6 bases). This CDR3 comprises 16 residues. Germline values: CDR1 KGHSH, CDR2 LQKENI. Trimming stripped 6 bases from V and 7 bases from J, with 23 bases between. CDR3: CASSRIRGSGENTQYF. Here the CDR3 DNA reads TGTGCCAGCTCTCGGATTCGGGGGAGTGGGGAAAATACGCAGTATTTT. Drawing the rest from reference TRBV18 and TRBJ2-3, the complete variable domain is NAGVMQNPRHLVRRRGQEARLRCSPMKGHSHVYWYRQLPEEGLKFMVYLQKENIIDESGMPKERFSAEFPKEGPSILRIQQVVRGDSAAYFCASSRIRGSGENTQYFGPGTRLTVL.

This clonotype was detected only a few times. V usage is TRBV6-5 and J usage is TRBJ2-7, with 11 bases aligning to TRBD2. The CDR3 covers 17 residues. V was clipped by 6 bases and J by 2 bases; unmatched bases: 12. The germline V gene has CDR1 MNHEY and CDR2 SVGAGI. The CDR3 sequence is CASRLKLAGEGPYEQYF. CDR3 DNA: TGTGCCAGCAGGTTGAAACTAGCGGGAGAGGGTCCCTACGAGCAGTACTTC.

The rearrangement joins TRBV3-1 to TRBJ2-5; D not certain. With 6 bases removed from V and 2 bases from J, the gap between germline ends came to 16 bases. This CDR3 comprises 15 residues. Per germline, CDR1 LGHDT and CDR2 YNNKEL (reference sequence). CDR3 coding DNA: TGTGCCAGCAGTCGTAATAGGATACCACAAGAGACCCAGTACTTC. Translated: CASSRNRIPQETQYF.

This rearrangement joins TRBV2 to TRBJ2-7; D call uncertain. Germline CDR1 reads SNHLY; CDR2 reads FYNNEI. The V end was cut by 5 bases, the J end by 0 bases, with 20 bases between. The CDR3 extends over 17 amino acids. The CDR3 is CASSPRSTHPHSYEQYF. CDR3 sequence (DNA): TGTGCCAGCAGTCCTAGGTCGACACATCCGCACTCCTACGAGCAGTACTTC.

The sample holds a few counts of this clonotype. CDR3 residues: CASSRAGGPSTDTQYF. For the CDR3, the DNA is TGCGCCAGCAGCAGAGCTGGGGGGCCCAGCACAGATACGCAGTATTTT. The V gene is TRBV5-1, the J gene TRBJ2-3, with D tentatively TRBD1 or TRBD2 (6 bases each). With 4 bases removed from V and 0 bases from J, the gap between germline ends came to 15 bases. CDR3 length: 16 amino acids. CDR1 SGHRS and CDR2 YFSETQ come from the germline V gene. The complete variable domain, with remaining parts taken from reference TRBV5-1 and TRBJ2-3, reads KAGVTQTPRYLIKTRGQQVTLSCSPISGHRSVSWYQQTPGQGLQFLFEYFSETQRNKGNFPGRFSGRQFSNSRSEMNVSTLELGDSALYLCASSRAGGPSTDTQYFGPGTRLTVL.

The chain joins TRBV20-1 to TRBJ2-3; TRBD2 matches at 15 bases. Trimming at V came to 5 bases and at J to 7 bases, leaving 10 bases not matched to a gene. CDR1 and CDR2 (germline): DFQATT, SNEGSKA (reference sequence). The CDR3 contains 16 residues. The CDR3, as DNA: TGCAGTGCTTTCGACGGGACTAGCGGGGGGCCTTATACGCAGTATTTT. Its translation is CSAFDGTSGGPYTQYF.

This chain connects TRBV24-1 to TRBJ1-2; D is uncertain. Germline loops: CDR1 KGHDR, CDR2 SFDVKD. CDR3 length: 9 amino acids. V shed 11 bases and J shed 8 bases, with 8 bases lying between them. CDR3 region: CANPGGYTF. CDR3 sequence (DNA): TGTGCCAACCCGGGGGGCTACACCTTC.

The gene calls are TRBV29-1 and TRBJ1-1; maybe TRBD1 (5 bases). In germline, CDR1 is SQVTM, CDR2 ANQGSEA. This CDR3 region has 16 residues. The CDR3 DNA reads as TGCAGTAAACAAGAATACCGGGGGACCCTTGGAACTGAAGCTTTCTTT. Protein product: CSKQEYRGTLGTEAFF. Full variable domain (missing parts from reference TRBV29-1 and TRBJ1-1): SAVISQKPSRDICQRGTSLTIQCQVDSQVTMMFWYRQQPGQSLTLIATANQGSEATYESGFVIDKFPISRPNLTFSTLTVSNMSPEDSSIYLCSKQEYRGTLGTEAFFGQGTRLTVV.